These 21 T cell receptor beta chains originate from one sample sequenced in a study of glioma-infiltrating T cells. TCR alpha and beta CDR3 regions were amplified from RNA using iRepertoire nested multiplex PCR. Each CDR3 protein gets one entry after TCRdb re-called the multiplex PCR reads with MiXCR. Among around 100,000 distinct CDR3 sequences, around 31% were seen once, and the ten largest hold roughly 46%. The sequenced sample consisted of glioma tissue, nonneoplastic brain tissue, or PBMCs (not recorded which). All receptors come from a human donor with low-grade glioma or glioblastoma, undergoing nonglioma brain surgery, or in good health (not recorded which).

The chain has TRBV7-2 and TRBJ2-1, with 8 bases matching TRBD2. Germline V lookup: CDR1 SGHTA, CDR2 FQGNSA. There are 19 residues in the CDR3. After removal of 4 bases from V and 2 bases from J, the junction contained 16 bases not matched to a gene. The CDR3 reads CASSSGWLAGLRAYNEQFF. The CDR3 nucleotides read TGTGCCAGCAGCTCCGGATGGCTAGCGGGTCTCCGGGCCTACAATGAGCAGTTCTTC.

This clonotype was seen repeatedly, ten times or more. The rearrangement uses TRBV5-4 and TRBJ2-2; D unclear. This CDR3 has 15 residues. Deletions cut 3 bases from V and 2 bases from J, with 11 bases between. CDR1 and CDR2 (germline): SGHNT, YYREEE (reference sequence). CDR3 residues: CASSSGRLNTGELFF. CDR3 nucleotide sequence: TGTGCCAGCAGCTCGGGCCGCCTTAACACCGGGGAGCTGTTTTTT.

J is TRBJ2-3 and V is TRBV30; a possible D gene is TRBD2 (7 bases). V lost 2 bases and J 6 bases, leaving 12 bases between the germline ends. CDR1 is GTSNPN, CDR2 SVGIG, per germline (reference sequence). The CDR3 extends over 13 amino acids. The CDR3 sequence is CAWSIRGADTQYF. The CDR3 coding sequence is TGTGCCTGGAGTATCCGGGGGGCGGATACGCAGTATTTT. The complete variable domain, with remaining parts taken from reference TRBV30 and TRBJ2-3, reads SQTIHQWPATLVQPVGSPLSLECTVEGTSNPNLYWYRQAAGRGLQLLFYSVGIGQISSEVPQNLSASRPQDRQFILSSKKLLLSDSGFYLCAWSIRGADTQYFGPGTRLTVL.

The chain carries TRBV10-3 and TRBJ2-3, with 14 bases identical to TRBD2. With 4 bases clipped from V and 2 bases from J, the junction kept 2 bases outside the gene matches. From germline, CDR1 is ENHRY and CDR2 SYGVKD. The CDR3 spans 16 residues. CDR3 region: CAISGTSGGHTDTQYF. The CDR3 DNA sequence: TGTGCCATCAGTGGGACTAGCGGGGGGCACACAGATACGCAGTATTTT.

This clonotype was recorded many times. V and J are TRBV20-1 and TRBJ2-5; no definite D call. Trimming cost V 3 bases and J 0 bases, with 2 bases left between them. From germline, CDR1 is DFQATT and CDR2 SNEGSKA (reference sequence). The CDR3 consists of 11 residues. In DNA, the CDR3 is TGCAGTGCTAGGGACCAAGAGACCCAGTACTTC. Its translation: CSARDQETQYF.

Of note for this clonotype: This CDR3 is missing its conserved last phenylalanine or tryptophan, likely due to a read error. This chain links TRBV5-1 with TRBJ1-2; no reliable D call. Germline CDR1 is SGHRS and CDR2 is YFSETQ. This CDR3 is 15 amino acids long. The V and J ends lost 2 bases and 0 bases respectively, with 11 bases between them. CDR3 region: CASSLSSGTNYGYTS. The CDR3 DNA reads TGCGCCAGCAGCTTATCTTCCGGTACTAACTATGGCTACACCTCC.

The chain joins TRBV4-1 to TRBJ1-6; no reliable D call. Looked up from germline, CDR1 is MGHRA and CDR2 is YSYEKL. Trimming shortened V by 0 bases and J by 4 bases, and 13 bases separated the two germline ends. CDR3 length: 17 residues. CDR3 region: CASSQESRNNYNSPLHF. CDR3 in DNA: TGCGCCAGCAGCCAAGAGAGTCGGAACAATTATAATTCACCCCTCCACTTT.

V and J are TRBV7-9 and TRBJ2-3; D uncertain. The CDR3 extends over 12 amino acids. Germline CDR1 reads SEHNR; CDR2 reads FQNEAQ (reference sequence). The ends were cut back, 5 bases at V and 14 bases at J, with 17 bases in the middle. The CDR3, as DNA: TGTGCCAGCAGCCTGTACAGTGGTTCGCGGTATTTT. Its translation: CASSLYSGSRYF.

Details on this clonotype: This may be a read error, as it is one base from a much larger clone. The CDR3 does not end in the conserved phenylalanine or tryptophan, so this is likely a read error. The DNA is omitted, as the CDR3 cannot be located on it reliably, and the CDR3 follows TCRdb's listing. CDR3 region: CSALMNGPLIIY. V is TRBV20-1 and J is TRBJ2-7; the table assigns TRBD2, which was not confirmed against the DNA. Germline V gene data show CDR1 as DFQATT and CDR2 as SNEGSKA (reference sequence). The CDR3 is 12 residues long, ends included.

This clonotype was counted only a few times. The chain recombines TRBV19 with TRBJ1-1; TRBD1 might be the D (6 bases). Germline values: CDR1 LNHDA, CDR2 SQIVND (reference sequence). CDR3 length: 16 residues. Trimming took off 7 bases at V and 0 bases at J, with 18 bases between the two ends. This CDR3 reads CASTSKLGTLNTEAFF. The DNA of the CDR3 is TGTGCCAGTACCTCAAAGCTAGGGACATTGAACACTGAAGCTTTCTTT.

This clonotype was detected ten times or more. CDR3 in DNA: TGTGCCAGCAGTCCCCGGCGGGCCCCGAGCTCCTATAATTCACCCCTCCACTTT. It codes for CASSPRRAPSSYNSPLHF. The rearrangement uses TRBV6-1 and TRBJ1-6; no clear D gene. CDR1 is MNHNS, CDR2 SASEGT, per germline. V shed 5 bases and J shed 0 bases, with 17 bases lying between them. The length of the CDR3 is 18 residues.

Worth noting for this clonotype: This may arise from a read error, as a much more abundant clone is one base away. This chain joins TRBV20-1 and TRBJ2-4, with D hard to call. The CDR3 spans 13 residues. Germline V gives CDR1 DFQATT, CDR2 SNEGSKA (reference sequence). V was trimmed by 7 bases and J by 0 bases, leaving 10 bases between them. CDR3 sequence reads: CSVILIAKNIQYF. The DNA of the CDR3 is TGCAGTGTGATTCTCATAGCCAAAAACATTCAGTACTTC.

This clonotype showed up just a few times. This chain joins TRBV24-1 and TRBJ2-7; D not certain. Per germline, CDR1 KGHDR and CDR2 SFDVKD. The CDR3 extends over 10 amino acids. V gave up 12 bases and J gave up 2 bases, with 7 bases separating them. Here the CDR3 DNA reads TGTGCCTCTCCCGCCTACGAGCAGTACTTC. It encodes CASPAYEQYF.

As to this clonotype: A much larger clone differs by one base, so this may be a read error. V gene TRBV20-1 combines with J gene TRBJ2-1; a weak D match, TRBD2 (5 bases). V gave up 4 bases and J gave up 8 bases, with 18 bases separating them. Germline V lookup: CDR1 DFQATT, CDR2 SNEGSKA (reference sequence). The CDR3 loop spans 14 amino acids. The CDR3 nucleotides are TGCAGTGCTACCAACGTACTAGTCGACTATGAGCAGTTCTTC. It is translated as CSATNVLVDYEQFF.

The V and J genes are TRBV7-9 and TRBJ1-4; D gene unclear. The CDR3 has 15 residues. Germline-derived CDR1 and CDR2 are SEHNR and FQNEAQ (reference sequence). The V end lost 1 base, the J end lost 3 bases, and 9 bases lay between the germline ends. The CDR3 region has the DNA TGTGCCAGCAGCTTAGGGATCGGACCTAATGAAAAACTGTTTTTT. It specifies CASSLGIGPNEKLFF. Together with reference TRBV7-9 and TRBJ1-4, the CDR3 gives the full variable domain: DTGVSQNPRHKITKRGQNVTFRCDPISEHNRLYWYRQTLGQGPEFLTYFQNEAQLEKSRLLSDRFSAERPKGSFSTLEIQRTEQGDSAMYLCASSLGIGPNEKLFFGSGTQLSVL.

This clonotype was picked up a small number of times. The chain employs TRBV7-9 and TRBJ2-5, with 7 bases matching TRBD2. Germline trimming cut 2 bases from V and 7 bases from J; bases unmatched to any gene: 7. The CDR3 is 14 residues long. Germline V gene sequence: CDR1 SEHNR, CDR2 FQNEAQ (reference sequence). CDR3 loop: CASSLMEVAGTQYF. The CDR3 nucleotides are TGTGCCAGCAGCTTAATGGAGGTAGCGGGGACCCAGTACTTC. Based on the CDR3 plus reference TRBV7-9 and TRBJ2-5, the full variable domain is DTGVSQNPRHKITKRGQNVTFRCDPISEHNRLYWYRQTLGQGPEFLTYFQNEAQLEKSRLLSDRFSAERPKGSFSTLEIQRTEQGDSAMYLCASSLMEVAGTQYFGPGTRLLVL.

This clonotype was observed a handful of times. CDR3 region: CASSLKRNNSPLHF. Here the CDR3 DNA reads TGTGCCAGCAGCTTAAAACGAAATAATTCACCCCTCCACTTT. The chain recombines TRBV7-3 with TRBJ1-6; D gene ambiguous. Germline V gene sequence: CDR1 SGHTA, CDR2 FQGTGA. With 1 base removed from V and 5 bases from J, the gap between germline ends came to 6 bases. This CDR3 contains 14 residues.

V is TRBV4-1 and J is TRBJ2-5; D gene uncertain. CDR3 length: 13 amino acids. With 5 bases removed from V and 4 bases from J, the gap between germline ends came to 11 bases. Germline V gives CDR1 MGHRA, CDR2 YSYEKL. As DNA, the CDR3 is TGCGCCAGCAGCTTTCTGAAGGGAGAGACCCAGTACTTC. It specifies CASSFLKGETQYF.

The genes are TRBV11-2 and TRBJ2-3, with 9 bases aligning to TRBD2. Germline CDR1 and CDR2: SGHAT and FQNNGV. V trimming: 4 bases; J trimming: 8 bases; junction bases outside the gene matches: 16. This CDR3 is 17 amino acids long. For the CDR3, the DNA is TGTGCCAGCAGCTCCCCTGGTAGGCAGCGGGGGGACGTTACGCAGTATTTT. Amino acids: CASSSPGRQRGDVTQYF.

This clonotype was observed at least ten times. V is TRBV4-2 and J is TRBJ2-5, with 9 bases lining up with TRBD1. Losses at the gene ends were 4 bases for V and 3 bases for J; bases not matched to a gene: 6. Germline-derived CDR1 and CDR2 are LGHNA and YNFKEQ. This CDR3 has 15 residues. The CDR3: CASSPPGQGKETQYF. The CDR3 region has the DNA TGTGCCAGCAGCCCACCAGGACAGGGGAAAGAGACCCAGTACTTC.

The sample holds many counts of this clonotype. The chain joins TRBV6-2 or TRBV6-3 to TRBJ2-1, with D unclear. The CDR3 consists of 12 residues. Trimming stripped 2 bases from V and 9 bases from J, with 8 bases between. The germline gives CDR1 MNHEY, CDR2 SVGEGT. The CDR3, as DNA: TGTGCCAGCAGTTACCCGGCCCTTGAGCAGTTCTTC. Its protein product is CASSYPALEQFF.